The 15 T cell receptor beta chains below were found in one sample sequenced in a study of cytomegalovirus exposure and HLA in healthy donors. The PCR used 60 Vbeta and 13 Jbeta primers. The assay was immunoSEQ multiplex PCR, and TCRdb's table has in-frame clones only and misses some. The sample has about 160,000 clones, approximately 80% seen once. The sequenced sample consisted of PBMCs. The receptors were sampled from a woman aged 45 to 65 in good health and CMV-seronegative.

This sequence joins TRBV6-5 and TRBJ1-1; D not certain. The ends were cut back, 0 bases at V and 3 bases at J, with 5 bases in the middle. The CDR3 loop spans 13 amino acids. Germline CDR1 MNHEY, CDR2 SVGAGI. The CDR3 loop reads CASSYSSDTEAFF. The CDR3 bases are TGTGCCAGCAGTTACTCCAGCGACACTGAAGCTTTCTTT.

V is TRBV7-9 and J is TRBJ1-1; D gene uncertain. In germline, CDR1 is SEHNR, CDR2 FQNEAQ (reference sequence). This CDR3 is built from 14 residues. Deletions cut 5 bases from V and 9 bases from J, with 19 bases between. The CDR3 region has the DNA TGTGCCAGCAGCAAGACATTAACAAACCCTCAAGCTTTCTTT. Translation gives CASSKTLTNPQAFF.

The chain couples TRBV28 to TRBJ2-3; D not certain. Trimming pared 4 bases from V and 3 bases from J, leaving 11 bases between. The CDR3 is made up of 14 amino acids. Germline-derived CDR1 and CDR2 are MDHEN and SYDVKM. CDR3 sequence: CASSYERSTDTQYF. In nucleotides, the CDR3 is TGTGCCAGCAGTTATGAGAGATCGACAGATACGCAGTATTTT.

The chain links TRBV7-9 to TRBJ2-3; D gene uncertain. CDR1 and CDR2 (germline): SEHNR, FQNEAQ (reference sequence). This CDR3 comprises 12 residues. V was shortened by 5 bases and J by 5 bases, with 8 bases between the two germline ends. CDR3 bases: TGTGCCAGCAGCCCTCAGGTAGATACGCAGTATTTT. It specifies CASSPQVDTQYF.

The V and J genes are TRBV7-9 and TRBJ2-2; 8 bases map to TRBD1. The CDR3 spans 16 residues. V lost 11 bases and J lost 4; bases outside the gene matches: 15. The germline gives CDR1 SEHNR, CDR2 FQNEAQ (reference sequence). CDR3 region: CASPAAGGESTGELFF. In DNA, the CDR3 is TGTGCCTCACCGGCCGCAGGGGGCGAAAGCACCGGGGAGCTGTTTTTT.

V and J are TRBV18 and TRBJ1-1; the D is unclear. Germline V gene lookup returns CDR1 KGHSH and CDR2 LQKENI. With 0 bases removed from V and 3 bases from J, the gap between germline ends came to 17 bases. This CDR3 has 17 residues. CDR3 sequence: CASSPPEKAGRYTEAFF. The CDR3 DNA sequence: TGTGCCAGCTCACCACCGGAGAAAGCGGGAAGGTACACTGAAGCTTTCTTT.

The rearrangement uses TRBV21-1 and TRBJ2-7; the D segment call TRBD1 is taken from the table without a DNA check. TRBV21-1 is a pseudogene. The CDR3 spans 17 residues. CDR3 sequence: CASTQNPGQGSIYEQYF. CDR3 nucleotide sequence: TGTGCCAGCACCCAAAACCCAGGACAGGGCTCAATCTACGAGCAGTACTTC.

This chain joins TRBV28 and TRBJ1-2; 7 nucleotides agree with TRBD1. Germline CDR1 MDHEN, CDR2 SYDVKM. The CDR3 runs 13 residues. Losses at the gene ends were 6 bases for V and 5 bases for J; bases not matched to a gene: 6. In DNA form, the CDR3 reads TGTGCCAGCAGACCCCCGGGACAGTATGGCTACACCTTC. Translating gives CASRPPGQYGYTF.

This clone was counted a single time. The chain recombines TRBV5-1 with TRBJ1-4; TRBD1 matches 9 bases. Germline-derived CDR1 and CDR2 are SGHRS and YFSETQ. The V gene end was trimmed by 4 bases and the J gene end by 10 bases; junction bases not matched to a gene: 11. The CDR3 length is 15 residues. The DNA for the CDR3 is TGCGCCAGCAGCACCGGACAGGGGTCCTTAGGAAAACTGTTTTTT. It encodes CASSTGQGSLGKLFF.

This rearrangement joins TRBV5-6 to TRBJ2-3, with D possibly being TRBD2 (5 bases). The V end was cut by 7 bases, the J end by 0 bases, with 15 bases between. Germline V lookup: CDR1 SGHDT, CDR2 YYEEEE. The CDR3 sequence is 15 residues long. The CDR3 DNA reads TGTGCCAGCGTTAGTAGCGCCTCTAGCACAGATACGCAGTATTTT. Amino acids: CASVSSASSTDTQYF.

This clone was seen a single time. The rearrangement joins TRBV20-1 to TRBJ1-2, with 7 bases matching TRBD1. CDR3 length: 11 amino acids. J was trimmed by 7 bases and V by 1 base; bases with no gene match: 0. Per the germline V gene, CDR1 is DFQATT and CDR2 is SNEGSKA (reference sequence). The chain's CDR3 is CSARGQGGYTF. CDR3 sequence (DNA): TGCAGTGCTAGAGGACAGGGTGGCTACACCTTC.

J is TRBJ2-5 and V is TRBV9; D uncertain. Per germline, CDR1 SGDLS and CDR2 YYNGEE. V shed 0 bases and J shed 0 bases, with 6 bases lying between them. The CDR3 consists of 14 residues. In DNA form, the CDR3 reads TGTGCCAGCAGCGTAGGTGACAACCAAGAGACCCAGTACTTC. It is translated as CASSVGDNQETQYF.

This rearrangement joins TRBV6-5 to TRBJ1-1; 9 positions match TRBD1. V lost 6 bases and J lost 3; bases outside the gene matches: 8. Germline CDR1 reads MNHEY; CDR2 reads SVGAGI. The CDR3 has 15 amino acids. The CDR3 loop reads CASRGTGKGDTEAFF. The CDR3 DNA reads TGTGCCAGCAGGGGGACAGGGAAAGGAGACACTGAAGCTTTCTTT.

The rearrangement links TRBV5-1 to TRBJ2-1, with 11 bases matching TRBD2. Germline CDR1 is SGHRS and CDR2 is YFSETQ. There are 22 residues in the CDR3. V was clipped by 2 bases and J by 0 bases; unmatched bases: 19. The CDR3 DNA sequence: TGCGCCAGCAGCTTAGCAGGGAAGACCTCTTCTAGCGGGGGGCCCTCCTACAATGAGCAGTTCTTC. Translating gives CASSLAGKTSSSGGPSYNEQFF.

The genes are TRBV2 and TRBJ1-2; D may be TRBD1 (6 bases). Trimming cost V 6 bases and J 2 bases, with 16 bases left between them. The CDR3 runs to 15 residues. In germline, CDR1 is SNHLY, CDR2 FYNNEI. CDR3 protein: CASRNMGAGNYGYTF. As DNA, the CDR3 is TGTGCCAGCAGAAACATGGGGGCAGGGAACTATGGCTACACCTTC.